This TCR beta chain is from a study of cytomegalovirus exposure and HLA in healthy donors. Only a few counts were recorded for this clone. Its cognate antigen is unknown. After removal of 1 base from V and 2 bases from J, the junction contained 2 bases not matched to a gene. The length of the CDR3 is 15 residues. Germline V gene lookup returns CDR1 SGHAT and CDR2 FQNNGV. Study findings and constraints: The authors later found TCR association rates varying by HLA locus, with DRB1 most and HLA-C fewest.

A multiplex PCR was run with 60 Vbeta primers and 13 Jbeta primers. Sequencing was performed with immunoSEQ multiplex PCR; in TCRdb, only in-frame clones are kept and a portion is missing. The sample has about 120,000 clones, approximately 80% seen once. The chain uses TRBV11-2 and TRBJ2-1; 7 nucleotides match TRBD2. The sample consisted of PBMCs. This clonotype originated in a man between 35 and 55 years old in good health and CMV-seronegative. CDR3 amino acids: CASSLAGTTYNEQFF. The CDR3 nucleotides read TGTGCCAGCAGCTTAGCCGGGACTACCTACAATGAGCAGTTCTTC.